The 10 T cell receptor beta chains reported below all come from one sample, sequenced in a study of blood T cell repertoires in COVID-19. Profiled with immunoSEQ multiplex PCR; TCRdb holds only in-frame clones, not every one. The sample lists about 40,000 clones, over 80% seen once, with approximately 10% in the top ten. The sequencing sample was made of peripheral blood. The receptors originated from a woman aged 70-85 years with acute or convalescent COVID-19.

V and J are TRBV15 and TRBJ2-3; no definite D call. In germline, CDR1 is LNHNV, CDR2 YYDKDF (reference sequence). The ends were cut back, 0 bases at V and 0 bases at J, with 4 bases in the middle. The length of the CDR3 is 14 residues. The CDR3 loop is CATSREQSTDTQYF. In nucleotides, the CDR3 is TGTGCCACCAGCAGAGAGCAGAGCACAGATACGCAGTATTTT.

The genes are TRBV5-8 and TRBJ1-3; D unclear. Germline V lookup: CDR1 SGHTS, CDR2 YDEGEE. The CDR3 totals 16 residues. V was shortened by 4 bases and J by 0 bases, with 14 bases between the two germline ends. The CDR3 bases are TGTGCCAGCAGCCCTCTAGGCGGGTTCTCTGGAAACACCATATATTTT. Amino acid sequence: CASSPLGGFSGNTIYF. Looking up the rest from reference TRBV5-8 and TRBJ1-3 gives the full variable domain: EAGVTQSPTHLIKTRGQQATLRCSPISGHTSVYWYQQALGLGLQFLLWYDEGEERNRGNFPPRFSGRQFPNYSSELNVNALELEDSALYLCASSPLGGFSGNTIYFGEGSWLTVV.

This clone was seen once. The V gene is TRBV6-5, the J gene TRBJ1-2, with D uncertain. CDR3 size: 14 residues. Germline V lookup: CDR1 MNHEY, CDR2 SVGAGI. The V gene lost 6 bases and the J gene lost 3 bases, with 14 bases spanning the gap. The CDR3 region is CASRGENSYYGYTF. CDR3 coding DNA: TGTGCCAGCAGGGGAGAGAACAGTTACTATGGCTACACCTTC.

The chain recombines TRBV27 with TRBJ2-7; 10 positions match TRBD1. With V trimmed by 2 bases and J by 4 bases, 2 bases remained unmatched. Germline V gene lookup returns CDR1 MNHEY and CDR2 SMNVEV (reference sequence). There are 14 residues in the CDR3. The CDR3: CASSLRDRGYEQYV. For the CDR3, the DNA is TGTGCCAGCAGTTTAAGGGACAGGGGATACGAGCAGTACGTC.

This clone is labeled as large (0.1 to 1%). The chain is built from TRBV24-1 and TRBJ1-4, with D maybe TRBD1 (5 bases). Per germline, CDR1 KGHDR and CDR2 SFDVKD. The CDR3 is 16 residues long. Trimming stripped 3 bases from V and 8 bases from J, with 18 bases between. In nucleotides, the CDR3 is TGTGCCACCAGTGATCCTCATGGCCGCCAGGGAGAAAAACTGTTTTTT. This codes for CATSDPHGRQGEKLFF.

CDR3 sequence reads: CASSTGGVTSYEQYV. The CDR3 DNA reads as TGTGCCAGCAGCACGGGGGGGGTCACGTCCTACGAGCAGTACGTC. The chain employs TRBV28 and TRBJ2-7; TRBD2 agrees at 8 bases. The ends lost 6 bases at V and 1 base at J; junction bases unmatched: 8. Looked up from germline, CDR1 is MDHEN and CDR2 is SYDVKM. The length of the CDR3 is 15 residues.

The chain has TRBV7-2 and TRBJ2-1, with 15 bases that match TRBD2. Germline CDR1 reads SGHTA; CDR2 reads FQGNSA. This CDR3 region has 18 residues. Trimming at V came to 1 base and at J to 4 bases, leaving 5 bases not matched to a gene. The CDR3 reads CASSLEGTSGRWYNEQFF. In nucleotides, the CDR3 is TGTGCCAGCAGCTTAGAGGGGACTAGCGGGAGGTGGTACAATGAGCAGTTCTTC.

This chain uses TRBV10-1 with TRBJ2-1, with 9 nucleotides matching TRBD2. The V gene end was trimmed by 2 bases and the J gene end by 4 bases; junction bases not matched to a gene: 15. The CDR3 length is 19 residues. Germline V gene lookup returns CDR1 WNHNN and CDR2 SYGVQD (reference sequence). The CDR3 DNA follows: TGCGCCAGCAGTGAGGCGGCGGGAGGGCCTCTGTACGCATACAATGAGCAGTTCTTC. Translation gives CASSEAAGGPLYAYNEQFF.

CDR3 bases: TGCAGCGTTGATCAGGGATTCGGGCTTCGCGCCTGGGACAATGAGCAGTTCTTC. Residues: CSVDQGFGLRAWDNEQFF. This chain links TRBV29-1 with TRBJ2-1, with D possibly being TRBD1 (5 bases). V was clipped by 3 bases and J by 5 bases, with 26 bases between them. The CDR3 spans 18 residues. From germline, CDR1 is SQVTM and CDR2 ANQGSEA.

J is TRBJ2-5 and V is TRBV9, with D perhaps matching TRBD2 (6 bases). This CDR3 is built from 15 residues. V was trimmed by 4 bases and J by 2 bases, leaving 15 bases between them. Germline CDR1 reads SGDLS; CDR2 reads YYNGEE. CDR3 amino acids: CASSLGLPGQETQYF. The DNA of the CDR3 is TGTGCCAGCAGCCTAGGACTACCCGGGCAAGAGACCCAGTACTTC.